This is a list of T cell receptor beta chains from one sample in a study of T cell repertoires in cytomegalovirus infection. No cognate antigen is known for these TCRs. TCRdb reprocessed the reads with MiXCR, giving one entry per CDR3 protein. Of about 830,000 distinct CDR3 sequences listed, less than 35% are singletons. The material sequenced was cultured CD8+ T cells from PBMCs, taken from culture after CMV antigen stimulation. All receptors derive from a human donor in good health (CMV status not recorded). Some clones in this sample may be carry-over from other donors' samples. Both conserved end residues are trimmed from each CDR3. Clone size is given for some rows only: seen once, a few or many times, or a class if the clone is expanded.

size: few; V: TRBV12-3/TRBV12-4; J: TRBJ1-5; CDR3: ASSLAFYFRQGADSNQPQH
size: NA; V: TRBV4-1; J: TRBJ1-5; CDR3: ASSQVAGPLEPQH
size: NA; V: TRBV19; J: TRBJ1-2; CDR3: ASSTWAGEGYT
size: NA; V: TRBV6-9; J: TRBJ1-1; CDR3: ASRFRTGGALGTEAF
size: few; V: TRBV12-3/TRBV12-4; J: TRBJ2-1; CDR3: ASSALGLDNYNEQF
size: NA; V: TRBV7-6; J: TRBJ2-2; CDR3: ASSLGGRNTGELF
size: NA; V: TRBV20-1; J: TRBJ1-6; CDR3: SAAIDSSYNSPLH
size: NA; V: TRBV27; J: TRBJ2-1; CDR3: ASSLFQGFDEQF
size: few; V: TRBV11-2; J: TRBJ1-2; CDR3: ASSSRTHSYGYT
size: NA; V: TRBV2; J: TRBJ1-5; CDR3: ASSGTGTSNQPQH